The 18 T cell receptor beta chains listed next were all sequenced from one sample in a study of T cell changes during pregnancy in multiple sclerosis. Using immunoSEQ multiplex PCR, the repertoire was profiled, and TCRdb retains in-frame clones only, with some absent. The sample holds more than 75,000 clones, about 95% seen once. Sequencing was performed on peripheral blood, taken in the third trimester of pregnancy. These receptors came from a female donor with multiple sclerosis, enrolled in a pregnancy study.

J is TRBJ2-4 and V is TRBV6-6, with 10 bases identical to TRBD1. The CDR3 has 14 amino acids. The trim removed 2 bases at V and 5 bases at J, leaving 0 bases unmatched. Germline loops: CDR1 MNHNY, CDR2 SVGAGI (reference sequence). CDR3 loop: CASSYGTGENIQYF. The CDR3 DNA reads TGTGCCAGCAGTTACGGGACAGGGGAAAACATTCAGTACTTC.

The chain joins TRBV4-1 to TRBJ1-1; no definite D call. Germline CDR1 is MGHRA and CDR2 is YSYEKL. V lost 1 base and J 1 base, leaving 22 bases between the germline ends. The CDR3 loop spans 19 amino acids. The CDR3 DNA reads TGCGCCAGCAGCCAAGTTTTCCCCCAACCGCGTAGTAGGAACACTGAAGCTTTCTTT. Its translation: CASSQVFPQPRSRNTEAFF.

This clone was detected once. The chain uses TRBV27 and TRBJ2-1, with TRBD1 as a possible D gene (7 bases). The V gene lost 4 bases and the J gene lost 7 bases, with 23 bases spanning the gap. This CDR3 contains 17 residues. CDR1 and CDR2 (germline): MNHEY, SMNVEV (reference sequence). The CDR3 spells CASSWRDPRQGWNEQFF. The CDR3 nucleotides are TGTGCCAGCAGTTGGAGGGATCCCAGACAGGGATGGAATGAGCAGTTCTTC.

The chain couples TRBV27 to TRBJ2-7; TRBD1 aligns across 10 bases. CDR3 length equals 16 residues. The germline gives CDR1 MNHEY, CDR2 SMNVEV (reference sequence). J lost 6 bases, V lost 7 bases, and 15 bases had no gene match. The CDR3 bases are TGTGCCAGCACTACCCGGTGGGGACAGGGGCATATCGAGCAGTACTTC. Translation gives CASTTRWGQGHIEQYF.

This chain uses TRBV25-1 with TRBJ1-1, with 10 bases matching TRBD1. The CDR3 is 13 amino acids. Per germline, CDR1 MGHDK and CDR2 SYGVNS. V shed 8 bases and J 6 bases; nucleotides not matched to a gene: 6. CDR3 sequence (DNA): TGTGCCAGCTCACTCGGGACAGGGGCTGAAGCTTTCTTT. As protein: CASSLGTGAEAFF.

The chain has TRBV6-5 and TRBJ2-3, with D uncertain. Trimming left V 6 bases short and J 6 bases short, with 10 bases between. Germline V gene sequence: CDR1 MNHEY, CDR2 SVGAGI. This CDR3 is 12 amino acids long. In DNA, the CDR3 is TGTGCCAGCAGCCCCGCGGCGGATACGCAGTATTTT. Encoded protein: CASSPAADTQYF.

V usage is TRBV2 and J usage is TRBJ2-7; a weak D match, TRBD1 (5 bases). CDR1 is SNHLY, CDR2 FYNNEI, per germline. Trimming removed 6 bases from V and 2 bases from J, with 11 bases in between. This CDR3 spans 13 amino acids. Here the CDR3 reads CASSRTTAYEQYF. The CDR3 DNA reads TGTGCCAGCAGCCGCACGACAGCCTACGAGCAGTACTTC.

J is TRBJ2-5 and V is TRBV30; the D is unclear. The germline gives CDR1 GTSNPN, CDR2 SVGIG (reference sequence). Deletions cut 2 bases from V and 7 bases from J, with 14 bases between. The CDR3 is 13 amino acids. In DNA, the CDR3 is TGTGCCTGGAGTTTTTCGGGTTTCGCGACCCAGTACTTC. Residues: CAWSFSGFATQYF.

This chain's CDR3 is CASSGTGVTGELFF. The CDR3 DNA reads as TGTGCCAGCAGTGGGACGGGGGTCACCGGGGAGCTGTTTTTT. This sequence joins TRBV6-4 and TRBJ2-2; D is possibly TRBD2 (6 bases). This CDR3 is built from 14 residues. V was clipped by 4 bases and J by 4 bases, with 10 bases between them. Germline-derived CDR1 and CDR2 are MRHNA and SNTAGT.

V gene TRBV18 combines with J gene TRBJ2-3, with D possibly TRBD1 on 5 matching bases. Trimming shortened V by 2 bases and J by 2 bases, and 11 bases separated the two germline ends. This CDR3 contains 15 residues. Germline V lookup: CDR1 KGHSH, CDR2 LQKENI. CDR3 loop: CASSPRGGSTDTQYF. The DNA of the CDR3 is TGTGCCAGCTCACCAAGGGGCGGTTCCACAGATACGCAGTATTTT.

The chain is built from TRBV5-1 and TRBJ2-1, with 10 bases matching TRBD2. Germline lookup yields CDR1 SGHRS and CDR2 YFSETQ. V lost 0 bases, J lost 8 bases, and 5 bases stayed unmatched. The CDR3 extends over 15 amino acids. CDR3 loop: CASSLEAGGHDEQFF. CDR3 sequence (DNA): TGCGCCAGCAGCTTGGAAGCGGGGGGGCATGATGAGCAGTTCTTC.

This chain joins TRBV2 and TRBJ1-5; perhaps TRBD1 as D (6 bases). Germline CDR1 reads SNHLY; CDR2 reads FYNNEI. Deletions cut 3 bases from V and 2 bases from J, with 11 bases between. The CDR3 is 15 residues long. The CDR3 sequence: CASSDRGPGNQPQHF. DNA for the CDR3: TGTGCCAGCAGTGACAGGGGCCCGGGCAATCAGCCCCAGCATTTT.

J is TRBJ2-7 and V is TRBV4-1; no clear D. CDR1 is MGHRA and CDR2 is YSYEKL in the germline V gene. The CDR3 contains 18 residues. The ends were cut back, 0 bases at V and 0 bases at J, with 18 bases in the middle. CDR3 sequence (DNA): TGCGCCAGCAGCCAAGATCCTACAACCACAGCTCCCTCCTACGAGCAGTACTTC. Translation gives CASSQDPTTTAPSYEQYF.

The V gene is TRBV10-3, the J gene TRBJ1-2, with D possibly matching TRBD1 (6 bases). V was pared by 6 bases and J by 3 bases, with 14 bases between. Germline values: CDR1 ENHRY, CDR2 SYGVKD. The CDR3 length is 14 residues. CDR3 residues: CAISEVGADYGYTF. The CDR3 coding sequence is TGTGCCATCAGCGAGGTGGGGGCGGACTATGGCTACACCTTC.

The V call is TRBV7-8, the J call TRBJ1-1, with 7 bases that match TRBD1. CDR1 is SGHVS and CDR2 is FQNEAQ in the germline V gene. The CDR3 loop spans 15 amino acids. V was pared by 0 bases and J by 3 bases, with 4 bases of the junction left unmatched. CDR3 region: CASSLAGGRDTEAFF. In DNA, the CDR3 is TGTGCCAGCAGCTTAGCAGGGGGCAGGGACACTGAAGCTTTCTTT.

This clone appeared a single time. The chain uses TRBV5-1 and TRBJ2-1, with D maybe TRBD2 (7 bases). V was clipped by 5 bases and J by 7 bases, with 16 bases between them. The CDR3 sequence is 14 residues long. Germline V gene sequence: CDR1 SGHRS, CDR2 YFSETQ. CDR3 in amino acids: CASRAGATENEQFF. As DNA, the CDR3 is TGCGCCAGCAGGGCGGGGGCCACGGAGAATGAGCAGTTCTTC.

This CDR3 reads CASSQDASGENIQYF. CDR3 coding DNA: TGCGCCAGCAGCCAAGATGCTAGCGGGGAAAACATTCAGTACTTC. The rearrangement links TRBV4-1 to TRBJ2-4; 9 bases are shared with TRBD2. CDR1 is MGHRA, CDR2 YSYEKL, per germline. With 0 bases clipped from V and 5 bases from J, the junction kept 2 bases outside the gene matches. The CDR3 covers 15 residues.

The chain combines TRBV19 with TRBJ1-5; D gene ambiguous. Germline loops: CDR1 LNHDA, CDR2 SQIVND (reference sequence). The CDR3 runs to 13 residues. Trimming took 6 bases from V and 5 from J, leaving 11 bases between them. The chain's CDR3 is CASREREHQPQHF. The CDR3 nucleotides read TGTGCCAGTAGGGAACGGGAGCATCAGCCCCAGCATTTT.